This T cell receptor beta chain stems from a study of blood T cells in healthy people across ages. Overall study findings and caveats: The lack of PBMC sorting stopped any conclusive naive versus antigen-experienced comparison.

With respect to this clonotype: The target antigen is unknown.

Isolated PBMCs totaled at least 6.5 million in each sample. With a J-beta primer mix and a sample-barcoded 5' primer, a second PCR ran 7 to 11 cycles. TCRdb reprocessed the 5' RACE reads via MiXCR and lists one record per CDR3 protein. The table shows about 1.8 million distinct CDR3 sequences, with around half occurring only once. CDR1 MNHNY and CDR2 SVGAGI come from the germline V gene (reference sequence). CDR3 length: 15 amino acids. The receptor was isolated from a woman in her forties in good health. The sample comprised blood. J is TRBJ2-1 and V is TRBV6-6; 8 bases are a match to TRBD2. Judging by the DNA end, TRBJ2-7 fits better; the J call may be wrong. The DNA for the CDR3 is TGTGCCAGCAGCCCTACTAGCGGTGCACCCCCGGAGCAGTACTTC. It is translated as CASSPTSGAPPEQYF.